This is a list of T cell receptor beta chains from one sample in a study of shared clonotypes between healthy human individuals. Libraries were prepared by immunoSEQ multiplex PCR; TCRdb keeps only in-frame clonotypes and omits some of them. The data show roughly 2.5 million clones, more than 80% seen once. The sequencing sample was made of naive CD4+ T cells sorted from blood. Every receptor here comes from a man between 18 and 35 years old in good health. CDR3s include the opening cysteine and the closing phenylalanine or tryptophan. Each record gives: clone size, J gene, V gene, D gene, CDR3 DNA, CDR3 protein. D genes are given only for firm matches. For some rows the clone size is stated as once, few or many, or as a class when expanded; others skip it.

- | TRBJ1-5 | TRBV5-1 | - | TGCGCCAGCAGCTTCCTACCCGGGACATCCGGCAATCAGCCCCAGCATTTT | CASSFLPGTSGNQPQHF
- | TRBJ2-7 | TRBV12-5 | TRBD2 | TGTGCTAGTGGTGCGGAGGCGGGAGGGCCAAACGAGCAGTACTTC | CASGAEAGGPNEQYF
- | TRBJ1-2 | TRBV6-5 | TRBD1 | TGTGCCAGCAGTGGACAGGGTTTCTATGGCTACACCTTC | CASSGQGFYGYTF
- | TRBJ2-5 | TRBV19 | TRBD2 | TGTACCGTGGGGGGTACGGGACTAGGGGAGACCCAGTACTTC | CTVGGTGLGETQYF
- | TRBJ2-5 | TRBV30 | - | TGTGCCTGGAGTGTGGGCGGGGGCTTTGGGACCCAGTACTTC | CAWSVGGGFGTQYF
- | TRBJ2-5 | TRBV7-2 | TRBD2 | TGTGCCAGCAGCTTAAGTAGCGGGAGCTGGGAGACCCAGTACTTC | CASSLSSGSWETQYF
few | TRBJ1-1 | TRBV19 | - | TGTGCCAGTAGTATTGTTGCGAACACTGAAGCTTTCTTT | CASSIVANTEAFF
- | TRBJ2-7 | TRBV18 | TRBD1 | TGTGCCAGCTCACCGGGACAGTCCCACGAGCAGTACTTC | CASSPGQSHEQYF
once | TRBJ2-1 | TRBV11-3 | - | TGTGCCAGCAGCTTGGTCTCGGATGAGCAGTTCTTC | CASSLVSDEQFF
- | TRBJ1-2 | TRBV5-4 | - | TGTGCCAGCAGCCCGACAGGCTATGGCTACACCTTC | CASSPTGYGYTF
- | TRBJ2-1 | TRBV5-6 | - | TGTGCCAGCAGCTTGTGGTCCCTCGGACTGGGCTCCTACAATGAGCAGTTCTTC | CASSLWSLGLGSYNEQFF
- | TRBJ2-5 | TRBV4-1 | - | TGCGCCAGCAGCCAAGATGGTCGGGGCCAAGAGACCCAGTACTTC | CASSQDGRGQETQYF
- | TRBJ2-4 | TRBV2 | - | TGTGCCAGCACCTTTCAGGGGAAACTAGCCAAAAACATTCAGTACTTC | CASTFQGKLAKNIQYF
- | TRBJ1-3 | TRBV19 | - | TGTGCCAGTAGTATAGGTCCTGGAAACACCATATATTTT | CASSIGPGNTIYF
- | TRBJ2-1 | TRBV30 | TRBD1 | TGTGCCTGGACAGACAGGGCAGCGAGCTCCTACAATGAGCAGTTCTTC | CAWTDRAASSYNEQFF
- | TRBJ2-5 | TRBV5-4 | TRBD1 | TGTGCCAGCAGCTTGGAGGGACAGGGGAAGTACCAAGAGACCCAGTACTTC | CASSLEGQGKYQETQYF